Sequencing of this TCR beta chain was carried out in a study of CXCR3-negative and CXCR3-positive naive CD8 T cells. Each TRB cDNA library was prepared by 5' RACE (with UMI labels). Each CDR3 protein gets one entry in TCRdb, which reprocessed the 5' RACE reads and gives no DNA. The sample holds 45,000 or so distinct CDR3 sequences. Germline V lookup: CDR1 SQVTM, CDR2 ANQGSEA. CDR3 length: 16 residues. The clonotype comes from a human donor in good health. Some clones in this sample may be carry-over from other donors' samples. The chain is built from TRBV29-1 and TRBJ2-3; no DNA is available, so the TRBD1 call from TCRdb remains unchecked. Sequenced sample: memory CD8+ T cells from blood. The CDR3 spells CSVAPPGGLATDTQYF.